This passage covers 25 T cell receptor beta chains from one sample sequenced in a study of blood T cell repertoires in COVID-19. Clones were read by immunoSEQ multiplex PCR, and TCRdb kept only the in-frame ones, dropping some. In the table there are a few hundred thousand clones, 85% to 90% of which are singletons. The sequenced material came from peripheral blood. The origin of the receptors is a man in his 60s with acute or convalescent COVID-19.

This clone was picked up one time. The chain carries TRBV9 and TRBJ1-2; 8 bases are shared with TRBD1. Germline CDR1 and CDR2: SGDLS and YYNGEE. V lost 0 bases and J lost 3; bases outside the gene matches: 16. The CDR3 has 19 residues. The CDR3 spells CASSVAVVGAGGADYGYTF. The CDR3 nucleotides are TGTGCCAGCAGCGTAGCGGTAGTGGGGGCAGGGGGCGCTGACTATGGCTACACCTTC.

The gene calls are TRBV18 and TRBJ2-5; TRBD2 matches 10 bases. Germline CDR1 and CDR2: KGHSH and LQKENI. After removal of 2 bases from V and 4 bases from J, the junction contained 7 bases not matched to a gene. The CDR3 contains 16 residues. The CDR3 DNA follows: TGTGCCAGCTCACCATCAGCGGGGGGGCCGTCAGAGACCCAGTACTTC. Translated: CASSPSAGGPSETQYF.

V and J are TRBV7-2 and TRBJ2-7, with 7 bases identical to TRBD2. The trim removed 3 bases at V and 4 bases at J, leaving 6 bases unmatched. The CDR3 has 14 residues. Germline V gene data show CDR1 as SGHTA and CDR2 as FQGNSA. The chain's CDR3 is CASSFGGGGYEQYF. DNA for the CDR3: TGTGCCAGCAGCTTTGGCGGGGGAGGATACGAGCAGTACTTC.

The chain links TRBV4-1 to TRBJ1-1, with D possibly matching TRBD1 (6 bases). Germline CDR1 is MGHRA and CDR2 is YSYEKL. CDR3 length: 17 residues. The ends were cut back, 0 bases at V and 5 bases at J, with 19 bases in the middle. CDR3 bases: TGCGCCAGCAGCCAAGAATATGGGTGGGGGGGGCGGACTGAAGCTTTCTTT. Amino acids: CASSQEYGWGGRTEAFF.

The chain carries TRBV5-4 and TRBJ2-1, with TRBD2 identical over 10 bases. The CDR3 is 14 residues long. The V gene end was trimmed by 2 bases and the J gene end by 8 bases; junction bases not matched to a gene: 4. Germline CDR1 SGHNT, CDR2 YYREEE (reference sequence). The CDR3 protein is CASSLAGGPYEQFF. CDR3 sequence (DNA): TGTGCCAGCAGCTTAGCGGGGGGGCCATATGAGCAGTTCTTC.

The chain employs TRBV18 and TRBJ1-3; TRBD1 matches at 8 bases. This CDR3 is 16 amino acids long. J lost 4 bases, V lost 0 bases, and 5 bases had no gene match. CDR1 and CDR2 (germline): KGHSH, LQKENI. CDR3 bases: TGTGCCAGCTCACCACCGTCCAGGGGGCGAGGAAACACCATATATTTT. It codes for CASSPPSRGRGNTIYF.

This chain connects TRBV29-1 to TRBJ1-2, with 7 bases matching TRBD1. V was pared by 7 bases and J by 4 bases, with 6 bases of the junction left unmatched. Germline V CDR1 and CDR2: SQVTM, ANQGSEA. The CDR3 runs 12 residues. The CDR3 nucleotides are TGCAGCGCTGACAGGGCCCCCTATGGCTACACCTTC. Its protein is CSADRAPYGYTF.

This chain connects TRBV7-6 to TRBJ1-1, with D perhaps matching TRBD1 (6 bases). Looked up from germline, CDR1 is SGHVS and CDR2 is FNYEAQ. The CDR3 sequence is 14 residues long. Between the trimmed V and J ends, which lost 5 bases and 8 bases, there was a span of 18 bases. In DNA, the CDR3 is TGTGCCAGCAGCCCTCGGGGGGGGCAGGGCGAAGCTTTCTTT. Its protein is CASSPRGGQGEAFF.

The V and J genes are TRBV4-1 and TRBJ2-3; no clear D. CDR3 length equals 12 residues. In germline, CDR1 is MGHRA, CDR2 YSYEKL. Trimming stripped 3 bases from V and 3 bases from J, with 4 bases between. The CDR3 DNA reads TGCGCCAGCAGCCACCTGACAGATACGCAGTATTTT. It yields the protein CASSHLTDTQYF.

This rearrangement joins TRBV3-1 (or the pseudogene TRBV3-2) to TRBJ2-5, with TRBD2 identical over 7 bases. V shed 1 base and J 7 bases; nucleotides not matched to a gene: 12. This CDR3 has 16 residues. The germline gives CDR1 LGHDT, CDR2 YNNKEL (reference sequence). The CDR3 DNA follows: TGTGCCAGCAGCCAAGTTGGCGGGGGACCTAAAGGGACCCAGTACTTC. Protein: CASSQVGGGPKGTQYF.

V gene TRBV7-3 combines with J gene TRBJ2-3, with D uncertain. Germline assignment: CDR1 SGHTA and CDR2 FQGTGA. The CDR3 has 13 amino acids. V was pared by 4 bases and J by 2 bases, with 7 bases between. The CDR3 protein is CASSSLFTDTQYF. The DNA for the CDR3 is TGTGCCAGCAGCTCCCTTTTCACAGATACGCAGTATTTT.

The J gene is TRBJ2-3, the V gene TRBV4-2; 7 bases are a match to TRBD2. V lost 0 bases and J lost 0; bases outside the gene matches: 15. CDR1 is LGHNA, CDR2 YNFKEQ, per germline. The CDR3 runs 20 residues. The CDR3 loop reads CASSQEFRGVGSASTDTQYF. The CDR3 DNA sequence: TGTGCCAGCAGCCAAGAATTCCGGGGGGTCGGATCAGCTAGCACAGATACGCAGTATTTT.

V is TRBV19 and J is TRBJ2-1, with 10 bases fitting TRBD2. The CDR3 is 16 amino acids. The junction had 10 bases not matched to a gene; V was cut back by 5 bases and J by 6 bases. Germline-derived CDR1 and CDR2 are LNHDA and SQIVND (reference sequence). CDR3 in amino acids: CASSPPSGGAPNEQFF. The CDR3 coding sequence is TGTGCCAGTAGTCCACCGAGCGGGGGGGCGCCCAATGAGCAGTTCTTC.

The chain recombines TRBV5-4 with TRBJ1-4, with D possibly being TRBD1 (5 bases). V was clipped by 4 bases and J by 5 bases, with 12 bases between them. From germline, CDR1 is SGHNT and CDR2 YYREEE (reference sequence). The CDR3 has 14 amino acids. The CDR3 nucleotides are TGTGCCAGCAGCCCTCAGGGTCGGAATGAAAAACTGTTTTTT. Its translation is CASSPQGRNEKLFF.

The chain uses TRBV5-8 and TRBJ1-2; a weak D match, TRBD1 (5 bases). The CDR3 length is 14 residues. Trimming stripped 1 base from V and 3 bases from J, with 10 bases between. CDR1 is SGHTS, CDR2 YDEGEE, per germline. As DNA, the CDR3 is TGTGCCAGCAGCTTGATGGGGCAGTACTATGGCTACACCTTC. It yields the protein CASSLMGQYYGYTF.

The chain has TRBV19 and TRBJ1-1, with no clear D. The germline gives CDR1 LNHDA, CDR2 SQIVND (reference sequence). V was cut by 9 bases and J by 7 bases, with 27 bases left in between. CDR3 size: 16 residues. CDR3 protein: CASRNPLLPDVREAFF. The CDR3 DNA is TGTGCCAGCCGGAACCCTCTACTACCAGACGTTCGTGAAGCTTTCTTT.

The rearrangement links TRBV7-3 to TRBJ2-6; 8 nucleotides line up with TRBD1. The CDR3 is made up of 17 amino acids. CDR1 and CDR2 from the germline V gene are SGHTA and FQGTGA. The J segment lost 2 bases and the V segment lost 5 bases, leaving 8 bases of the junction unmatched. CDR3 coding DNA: TGTGCCAGCAGCCCAAGACAGGGGCGGGCTGGGGCCAACGTCCTGACTTTC. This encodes CASSPRQGRAGANVLTF.

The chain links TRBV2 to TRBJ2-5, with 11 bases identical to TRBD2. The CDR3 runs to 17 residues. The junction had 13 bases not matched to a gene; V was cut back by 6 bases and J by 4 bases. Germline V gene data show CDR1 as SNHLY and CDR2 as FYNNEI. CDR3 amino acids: CASRGRFSGGARETQYF. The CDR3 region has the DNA TGTGCCAGCAGGGGACGGTTTAGCGGGGGGGCCAGAGAGACCCAGTACTTC.

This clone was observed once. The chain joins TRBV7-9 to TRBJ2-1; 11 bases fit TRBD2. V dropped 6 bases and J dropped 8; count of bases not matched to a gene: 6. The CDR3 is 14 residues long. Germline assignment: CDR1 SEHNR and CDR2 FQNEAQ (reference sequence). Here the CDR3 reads CASRRTSGSHEQFF. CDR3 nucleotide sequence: TGTGCCAGCAGAAGGACTAGCGGGTCCCATGAGCAGTTCTTC.

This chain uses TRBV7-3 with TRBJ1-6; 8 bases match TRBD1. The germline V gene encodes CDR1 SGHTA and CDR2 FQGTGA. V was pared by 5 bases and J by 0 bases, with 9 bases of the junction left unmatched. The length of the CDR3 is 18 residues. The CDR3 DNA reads TGTGCCAGCAGCGAAACCCACAGGGGGAGCTCCTATAATTCACCCCTCCACTTT. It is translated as CASSETHRGSSYNSPLHF. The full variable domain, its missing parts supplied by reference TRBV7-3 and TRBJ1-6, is GAGVSQTPSNKVTEKGKYVELRCDPISGHTALYWYRQSLGQGPEFLIYFQGTGAADDSGLPNDRFFAVRPEGSVSTLKIQRTERGDSAVYLCASSETHRGSSYNSPLHFGNGTRLTVT.

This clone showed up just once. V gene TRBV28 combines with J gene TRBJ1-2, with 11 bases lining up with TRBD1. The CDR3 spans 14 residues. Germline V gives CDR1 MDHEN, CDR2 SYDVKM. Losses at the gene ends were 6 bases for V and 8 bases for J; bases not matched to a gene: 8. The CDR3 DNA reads TGTGCCAGCAGCCCGGACAGGGGGCTTTACGGCTACACCTTC. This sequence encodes CASSPDRGLYGYTF.

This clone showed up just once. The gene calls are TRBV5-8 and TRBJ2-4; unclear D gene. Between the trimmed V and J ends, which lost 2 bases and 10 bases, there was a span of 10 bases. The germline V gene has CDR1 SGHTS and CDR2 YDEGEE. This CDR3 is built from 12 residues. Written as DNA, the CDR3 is TGTGCCAGCAGCTTCAATGTGGAGATTCAGTACTTC. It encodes CASSFNVEIQYF.

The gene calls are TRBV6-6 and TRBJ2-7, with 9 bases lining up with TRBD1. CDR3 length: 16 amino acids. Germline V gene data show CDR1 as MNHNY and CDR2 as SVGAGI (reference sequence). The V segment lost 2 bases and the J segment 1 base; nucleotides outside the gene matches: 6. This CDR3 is CASSYPRGQGSYEQYF. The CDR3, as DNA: TGTGCCAGCAGTTACCCCCGGGGACAGGGATCCTACGAGCAGTACTTC.

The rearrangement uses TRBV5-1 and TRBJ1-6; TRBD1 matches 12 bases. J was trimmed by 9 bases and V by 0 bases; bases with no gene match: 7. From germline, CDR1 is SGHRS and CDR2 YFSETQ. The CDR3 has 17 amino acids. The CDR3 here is CASSLEGWGQGASPLHF. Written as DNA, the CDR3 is TGCGCCAGCAGCTTGGAAGGGTGGGGACAGGGGGCTTCACCCCTCCACTTT.

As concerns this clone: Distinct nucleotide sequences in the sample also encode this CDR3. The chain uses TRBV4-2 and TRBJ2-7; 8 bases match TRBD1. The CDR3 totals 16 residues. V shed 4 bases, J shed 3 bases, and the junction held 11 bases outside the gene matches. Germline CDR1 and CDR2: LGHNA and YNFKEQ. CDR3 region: CASSRARQGAFYEQYF. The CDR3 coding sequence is TGTGCCAGCAGCCGAGCACGGCAGGGGGCGTTCTACGAGCAGTACTTC.